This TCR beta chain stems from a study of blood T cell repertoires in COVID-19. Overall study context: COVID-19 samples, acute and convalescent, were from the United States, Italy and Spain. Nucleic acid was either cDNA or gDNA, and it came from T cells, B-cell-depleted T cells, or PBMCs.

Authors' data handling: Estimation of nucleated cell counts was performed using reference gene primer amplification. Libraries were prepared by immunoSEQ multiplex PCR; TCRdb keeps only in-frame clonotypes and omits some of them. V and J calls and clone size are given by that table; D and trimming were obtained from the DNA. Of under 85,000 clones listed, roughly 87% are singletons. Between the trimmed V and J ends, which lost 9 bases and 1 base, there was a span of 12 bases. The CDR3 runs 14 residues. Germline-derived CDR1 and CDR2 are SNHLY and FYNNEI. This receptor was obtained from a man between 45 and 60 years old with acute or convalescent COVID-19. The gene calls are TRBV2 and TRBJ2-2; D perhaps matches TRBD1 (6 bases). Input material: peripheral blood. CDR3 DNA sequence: TGTGCCAGGTCAGACAGGAGGAACACCGGGGAGCTGTTTTTT. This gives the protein CARSDRRNTGELFF.